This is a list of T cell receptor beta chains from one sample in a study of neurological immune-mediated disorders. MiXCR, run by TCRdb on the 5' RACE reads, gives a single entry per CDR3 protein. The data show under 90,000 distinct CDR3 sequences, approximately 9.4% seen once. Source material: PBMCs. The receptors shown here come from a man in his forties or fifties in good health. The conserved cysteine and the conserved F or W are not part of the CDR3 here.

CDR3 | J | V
SARDPKTSGITNTGELF | TRBJ2-2 | TRBV20-1
ASSLSREGRYNEQF | TRBJ2-1 | TRBV27
ATLQGPLYNEQF | TRBJ2-1 | TRBV10-3
SVRWRPHDDEQY | TRBJ2-7 | TRBV29-1
ASTSGVNEQF | TRBJ2-1 | TRBV12-3/TRBV12-4
ASSSSGTGSLAGNTIY | TRBJ1-3 | TRBV5-1
ASQLAGEIGYEQY | TRBJ2-7 | TRBV27
ASSSLRGRSEKLF | TRBJ1-4 | TRBV7-6
SAIRTDTQY | TRBJ2-3 | TRBV20-1
ASSLAGSANTGELF | TRBJ2-2 | TRBV7-2
ASSTWGASTGELF | TRBJ2-2 | TRBV6-2/TRBV6-3
AGSFGQGGTDTQY | TRBJ2-3 | TRBV5-1
ASRARGGTEAF | TRBJ1-1 | TRBV3-1
ASILQGRGSDTQY | TRBJ2-3 | TRBV28
ASSFPSGRGEQF | TRBJ2-1 | TRBV7-2
ASSPTLGAINDGYT | TRBJ1-2 | TRBV5-1
ASSLGWETQY | TRBJ2-5 | TRBV7-2
ASSAGDRGQETQY | TRBJ2-5 | TRBV5-1
SVTTGGQNTEAF | TRBJ1-1 | TRBV29-1
ASSLTGQQETQY | TRBJ2-5 | TRBV5-4
ASSLEAGFNNEQF | TRBJ2-1 | TRBV5-1
ASSSPGASGGARSYNEQF | TRBJ2-1 | TRBV5-1
ASSQEVAGGVTDTQY | TRBJ2-3 | TRBV4-1
ASSRTWDPVYEQY | TRBJ2-7 | TRBV3-1
ASSQDRSDEQF | TRBJ2-1 | TRBV4-3
ASSSPEGNSPLH | TRBJ1-6 | TRBV5-1
ASTNSPPDTQY | TRBJ2-3 | TRBV7-9
ASSFQGGGNTGELF | TRBJ2-2 | TRBV7-3
ASSLVPGESYEQY | TRBJ2-7 | TRBV5-1
ASSYSAENIQY | TRBJ2-4 | TRBV6-6
ASTGAHEQF | TRBJ2-1 | TRBV6-5
ASSDYRLNEKLF | TRBJ1-4 | TRBV28
ASSWKKGGMMEGEQY | TRBJ2-7 | TRBV12-3/TRBV12-4
ASSLEAGGTNYNEQF | TRBJ2-1 | TRBV7-6
ASSLRPSGGTTYNEQF | TRBJ2-1 | TRBV5-1